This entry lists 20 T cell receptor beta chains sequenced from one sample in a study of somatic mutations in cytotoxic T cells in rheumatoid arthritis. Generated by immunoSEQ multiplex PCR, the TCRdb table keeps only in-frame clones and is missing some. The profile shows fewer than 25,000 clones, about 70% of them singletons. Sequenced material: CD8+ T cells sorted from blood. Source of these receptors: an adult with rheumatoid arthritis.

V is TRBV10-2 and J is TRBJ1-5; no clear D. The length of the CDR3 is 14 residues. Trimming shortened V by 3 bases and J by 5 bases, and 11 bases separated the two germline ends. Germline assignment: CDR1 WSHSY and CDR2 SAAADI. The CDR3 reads CASSDGVEDQPQHF. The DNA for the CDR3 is TGCGCCAGCAGTGATGGGGTAGAGGATCAGCCCCAGCATTTT.

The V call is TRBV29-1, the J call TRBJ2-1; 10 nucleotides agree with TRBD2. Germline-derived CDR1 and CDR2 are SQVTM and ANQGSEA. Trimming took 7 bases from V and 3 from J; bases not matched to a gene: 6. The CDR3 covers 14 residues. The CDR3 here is CSALAGVFYNEQFF. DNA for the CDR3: TGCAGCGCGCTAGCGGGGGTTTTCTACAATGAGCAGTTCTTC.

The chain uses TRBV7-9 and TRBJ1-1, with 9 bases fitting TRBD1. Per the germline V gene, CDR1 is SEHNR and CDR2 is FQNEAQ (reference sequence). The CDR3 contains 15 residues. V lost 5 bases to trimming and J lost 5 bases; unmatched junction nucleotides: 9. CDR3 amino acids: CASSPGQGMITEAFF. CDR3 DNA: TGTGCCAGCAGCCCAGGACAGGGGATGATAACTGAAGCTTTCTTT.

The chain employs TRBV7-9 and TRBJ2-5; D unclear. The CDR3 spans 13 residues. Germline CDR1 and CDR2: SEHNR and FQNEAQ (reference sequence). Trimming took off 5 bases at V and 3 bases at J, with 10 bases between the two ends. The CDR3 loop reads CASSPPSEETQYF. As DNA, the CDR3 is TGTGCCAGCAGCCCCCCCTCGGAAGAGACCCAGTACTTC.

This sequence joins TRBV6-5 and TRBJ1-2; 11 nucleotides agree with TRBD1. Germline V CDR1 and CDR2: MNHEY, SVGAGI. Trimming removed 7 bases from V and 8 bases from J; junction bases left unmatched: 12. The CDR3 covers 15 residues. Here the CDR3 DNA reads TGTGCCAGCACCTCTCTCGGACAGGGGGCTTACGGCTACACCTTC. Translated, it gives CASTSLGQGAYGYTF.

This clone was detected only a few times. The CDR3 nucleotides read TGTGCCAGCAGCTTGGAGGGGGCAAGCTCCTACGAGCAGTACTTC. This sequence encodes CASSLEGASSYEQYF. The chain links TRBV5-4 to TRBJ2-7; 7 bases fit TRBD1. Germline V CDR1 and CDR2: SGHNT, YYREEE (reference sequence). The CDR3 length is 15 residues. The trim removed 0 bases at V and 0 bases at J, leaving 3 bases unmatched.

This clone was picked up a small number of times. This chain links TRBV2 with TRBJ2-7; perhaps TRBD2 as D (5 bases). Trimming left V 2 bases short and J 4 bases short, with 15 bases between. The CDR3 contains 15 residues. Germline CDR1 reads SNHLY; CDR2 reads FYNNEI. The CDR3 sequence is CASSESGVRGYEQYF. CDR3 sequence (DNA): TGTGCCAGCAGTGAAAGCGGCGTCAGAGGGTACGAGCAGTACTTC.

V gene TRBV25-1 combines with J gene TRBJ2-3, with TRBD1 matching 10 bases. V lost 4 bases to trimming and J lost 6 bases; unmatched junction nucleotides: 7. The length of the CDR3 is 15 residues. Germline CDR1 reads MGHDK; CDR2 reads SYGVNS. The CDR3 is CASSGRDRGPDTQYF. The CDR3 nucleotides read TGTGCCAGCAGTGGCCGGGACAGGGGACCGGATACGCAGTATTTT.

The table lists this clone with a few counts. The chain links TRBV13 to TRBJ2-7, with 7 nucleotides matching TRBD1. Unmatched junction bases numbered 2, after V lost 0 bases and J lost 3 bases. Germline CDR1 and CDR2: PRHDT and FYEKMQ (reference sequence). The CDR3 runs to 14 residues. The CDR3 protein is CASSLGDRVYEQYF. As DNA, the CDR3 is TGTGCCAGCAGCTTAGGAGACAGGGTCTACGAGCAGTACTTC.

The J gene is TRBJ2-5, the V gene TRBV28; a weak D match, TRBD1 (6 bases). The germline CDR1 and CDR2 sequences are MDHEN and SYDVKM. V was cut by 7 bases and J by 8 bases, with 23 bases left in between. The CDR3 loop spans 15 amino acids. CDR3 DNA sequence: TGTGCCAGCACCTTTCGGACAGCCAACGTCCTTACCCAGTACTTC. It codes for CASTFRTANVLTQYF. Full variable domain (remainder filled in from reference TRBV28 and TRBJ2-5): DVKVTQSSRYLVKRTGEKVFLECVQDMDHENMFWYRQDPGLGLRLIYFSYDVKMKEKGDIPEGYSVSREKKERFSLILESASTNQTSMYLCASTFRTANVLTQYFGPGTRLLVL.

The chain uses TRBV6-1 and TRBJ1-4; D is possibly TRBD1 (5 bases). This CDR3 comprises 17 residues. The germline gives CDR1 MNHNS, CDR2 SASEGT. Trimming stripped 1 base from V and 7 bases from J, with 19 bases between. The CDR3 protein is CASSEGGPLVFGEKLFF. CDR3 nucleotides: TGTGCCAGCAGTGAAGGGGGACCCCTAGTCTTCGGTGAAAAACTGTTTTTT.

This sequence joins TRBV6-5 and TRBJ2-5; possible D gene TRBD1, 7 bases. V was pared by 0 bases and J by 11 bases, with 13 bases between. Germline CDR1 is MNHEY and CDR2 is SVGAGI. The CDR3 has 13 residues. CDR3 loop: CASSYSPRGAQYF. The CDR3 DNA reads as TGTGCCAGCAGTTACTCGCCCAGGGGGGCGCAGTACTTC.

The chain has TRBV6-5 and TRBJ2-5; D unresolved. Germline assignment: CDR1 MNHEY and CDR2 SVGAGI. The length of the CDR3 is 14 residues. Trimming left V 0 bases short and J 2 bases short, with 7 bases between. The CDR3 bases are TGTGCCAGCAGTTACTCGCCAGGTCAAGAGACCCAGTACTTC. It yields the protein CASSYSPGQETQYF.

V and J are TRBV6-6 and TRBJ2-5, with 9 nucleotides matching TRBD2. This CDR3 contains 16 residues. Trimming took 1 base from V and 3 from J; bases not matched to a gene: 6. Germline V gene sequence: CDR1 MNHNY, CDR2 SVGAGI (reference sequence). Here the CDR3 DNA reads TGTGCCAGCAGTTACTTCGGGACTAGCTTCGAAGAGACCCAGTACTTC. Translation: CASSYFGTSFEETQYF.

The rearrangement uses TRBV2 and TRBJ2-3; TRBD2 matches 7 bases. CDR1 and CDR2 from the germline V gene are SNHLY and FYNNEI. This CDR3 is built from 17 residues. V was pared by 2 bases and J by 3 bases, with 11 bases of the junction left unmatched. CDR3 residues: CASSEWGSGEGTDTQYF. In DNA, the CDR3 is TGTGCCAGCAGTGAATGGGGTTCGGGGGAGGGGACAGATACGCAGTATTTT.

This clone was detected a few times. This CDR3 is CASSVGLRDGYTEAFF. The DNA for the CDR3 is TGTGCCAGCAGCGTTGGGTTACGGGACGGCTACACTGAAGCTTTCTTT. The gene calls are TRBV5-5 and TRBJ1-1; a weak D match, TRBD1 (5 bases). The germline V and J ends were trimmed by 4 bases and 3 bases, with 19 bases remaining between them. The CDR3 has 16 residues. Looked up from germline, CDR1 is SGHKS and CDR2 is YYEKEE (reference sequence).

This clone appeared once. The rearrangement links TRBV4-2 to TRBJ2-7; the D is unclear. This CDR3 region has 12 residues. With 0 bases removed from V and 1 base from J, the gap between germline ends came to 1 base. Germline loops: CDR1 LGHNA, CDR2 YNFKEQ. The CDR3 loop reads CASSQDSYEQYF. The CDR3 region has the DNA TGTGCCAGCAGCCAAGATTCCTACGAGCAGTACTTC.

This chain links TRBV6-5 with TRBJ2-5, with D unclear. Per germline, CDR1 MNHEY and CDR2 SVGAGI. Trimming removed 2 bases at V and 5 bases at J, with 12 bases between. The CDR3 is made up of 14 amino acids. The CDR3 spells CASSYGPVAETQYF. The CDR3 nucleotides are TGTGCCAGCAGTTACGGGCCAGTCGCTGAGACCCAGTACTTC.

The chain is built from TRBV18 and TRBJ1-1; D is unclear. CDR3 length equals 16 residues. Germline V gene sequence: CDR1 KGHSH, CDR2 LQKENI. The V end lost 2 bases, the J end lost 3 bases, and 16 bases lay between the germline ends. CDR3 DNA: TGTGCCAGCTCACCATCGAATACAGCCCCGGACACTGAAGCTTTCTTT. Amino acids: CASSPSNTAPDTEAFF.

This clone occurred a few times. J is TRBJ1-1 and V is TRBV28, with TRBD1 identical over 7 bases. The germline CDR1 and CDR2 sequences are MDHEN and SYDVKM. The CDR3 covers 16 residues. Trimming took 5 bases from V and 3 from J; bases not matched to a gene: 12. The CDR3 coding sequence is TGTGCCAGCAGTCCACCATTAACAGGGGCCCACACTGAAGCTTTCTTT. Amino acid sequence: CASSPPLTGAHTEAFF.